These 14 T cell receptor beta chains share one sample of origin, sequenced in a study of OX40 agonist ivuxolimab in advanced cancers. Using immunoSEQ multiplex PCR, the repertoire was profiled, and TCRdb retains in-frame clones only, with some absent. The sample consists of 100,000 to 150,000 clones, under 95% of them appearing once. The starting material was CD4+ or CD8+ T cells sorted from blood, obtained in a trial of the OX40 agonist ivuxolimab. These receptors all stem from an adult with an advanced solid tumor such as melanoma, head and neck, liver or kidney cancer.

The rearrangement joins TRBV7-9 to TRBJ2-7, with D unclear. Looked up from germline, CDR1 is SEHNR and CDR2 is FQNEAQ (reference sequence). The CDR3 extends over 15 amino acids. Deletions cut 4 bases from V and 6 bases from J, with 19 bases between. The CDR3 DNA follows: TGTGCCAGCAGCTCAGCAGACACTCCCCTTTCCGAGCAGTACTTC. It is translated as CASSSADTPLSEQYF.

V gene TRBV9 combines with J gene TRBJ2-7; D is unclear. The CDR3 runs to 14 residues. Germline lookup yields CDR1 SGDLS and CDR2 YYNGEE. Trimming cost V 0 bases and J 2 bases, with 9 bases left between them. CDR3 in DNA: TGTGCCAGCAGCGTAGGTTTCGCTGCCTACGAGCAGTACTTC. Translating gives CASSVGFAAYEQYF.

V is TRBV23-1 and J is TRBJ2-1; TRBD2 matches 8 bases. TRBV23-1 belongs to the ORF category, with a function that is uncertain. J lost 7 bases, V lost 0 bases, and 5 bases had no gene match. The CDR3 is 15 residues long. The CDR3 DNA is TGCGCCAGCAGTCAATCGCAGGCGGGGGGAAATGAGCAGTTCTTC. The encoded protein is CASSQSQAGGNEQFF.

The CDR3 is CASSPGQGNGYTF. The CDR3 DNA sequence: TGTGCCAGCAGCCCTGGACAGGGAAATGGCTACACCTTC. The chain employs TRBV7-6 and TRBJ1-2, with 8 bases that match TRBD1. J gave up 6 bases and V 5 bases, and 5 bases lay outside the gene matches. The CDR3 sequence is 13 residues long. CDR1 is SGHVS, CDR2 FNYEAQ, per germline.

V and J are TRBV27 and TRBJ2-3; no clear D. Germline V gene data show CDR1 as MNHEY and CDR2 as SMNVEV (reference sequence). This CDR3 contains 16 residues. V was trimmed by 2 bases and J by 0 bases, leaving 12 bases between them. The CDR3 is CASSLIRARSTDTQYF. CDR3 in DNA: TGTGCCAGCAGTTTAATAAGGGCGAGAAGCACAGATACGCAGTATTTT.

V and J are TRBV7-8 and TRBJ2-1; D uncertain. The CDR3 is 14 amino acids. V was shortened by 6 bases and J by 1 base, with 10 bases between the two germline ends. The germline CDR1 and CDR2 sequences are SGHVS and FQNEAQ. DNA for the CDR3: TGTGCCAGCAGGGTGGTCACTTCCTACAATGAGCAGTTCTTC. Translated, it gives CASRVVTSYNEQFF.

This clone was picked up a small number of times. The rearrangement uses TRBV5-8 and TRBJ1-3, with D unclear. V was trimmed by 6 bases and J by 1 base, leaving 11 bases between them. CDR3 length: 14 residues. Per the germline V gene, CDR1 is SGHTS and CDR2 is YDEGEE. The CDR3 nucleotides read TGTGCCAGCACCTTATTGAGATCTGGAAACACCATATATTTT. Translated: CASTLLRSGNTIYF.

The chain couples TRBV6-5 to TRBJ2-2; D unclear. V lost 2 bases and J lost 1, with 5 bases in between. The CDR3 has 14 residues. Germline V lookup: CDR1 MNHEY, CDR2 SVGAGI. Here the CDR3 reads CASSYSRNTGELFF. For the CDR3, the DNA is TGTGCCAGCAGTTACAGTAGGAACACCGGGGAGCTGTTTTTT.

V gene TRBV7-6 combines with J gene TRBJ2-1; D remains ambiguous. Trimming left V 1 base short and J 0 bases short, with 10 bases between. Germline loops: CDR1 SGHVS, CDR2 FNYEAQ. The CDR3 contains 16 residues. CDR3 in amino acids: CASSLVIRSSYNEQFF. DNA for the CDR3: TGTGCCAGCAGCTTAGTGATCCGGAGCTCCTACAATGAGCAGTTCTTC.

The V call is TRBV18, the J call TRBJ1-1; D gene unclear. This CDR3 is built from 14 residues. The germline gives CDR1 KGHSH, CDR2 LQKENI. V gave up 3 bases and J gave up 4 bases, with 12 bases separating them. This chain's CDR3 is CASSPGYWGTEAFF. CDR3 coding DNA: TGTGCCAGCTCACCGGGGTATTGGGGCACTGAAGCTTTCTTT.

The gene calls are TRBV5-1 and TRBJ2-7, with D unclear. Germline-derived CDR1 and CDR2 are SGHRS and YFSETQ. The V and J ends lost 4 bases and 6 bases respectively, with 11 bases between them. The CDR3 totals 12 residues. The CDR3, as DNA: TGCGCCAGCAGCCCCCCTGGCGGCGAGCAGTACTTC. This gives the protein CASSPPGGEQYF.

This clone was counted a single time. This rearrangement joins TRBV19 to TRBJ2-2; TRBD2 matches at 13 bases. The CDR3 contains 16 residues. Germline CDR1 and CDR2: LNHDA and SQIVND (reference sequence). J gave up 6 bases and V 7 bases, and 8 bases lay outside the gene matches. CDR3 DNA: TGTGCCAGTACCGGGGGACTAGCGGGATTTCCCGGGGAGCTGTTTTTT. It yields the protein CASTGGLAGFPGELFF.

This chain uses TRBV6-5 with TRBJ2-7; 7 nucleotides line up with TRBD1. V dropped 4 bases and J dropped 1; count of bases not matched to a gene: 10. Germline-derived CDR1 and CDR2 are MNHEY and SVGAGI. The CDR3 has 16 residues. DNA for the CDR3: TGTGCCAGCAGTTCAAGTCGGCGACAGGGATCCTACGAGCAGTACTTC. Translated, it gives CASSSSRRQGSYEQYF.

The chain employs TRBV12-5 and TRBJ2-5; D could derive from TRBD1 or TRBD2 (5 bases each). Per the germline V gene, CDR1 is LGHNT and CDR2 is FRNRAP. V was pared by 0 bases and J by 5 bases, with 28 bases between. The CDR3 extends over 20 amino acids. CDR3 sequence (DNA): TGTGCTAGTGGTTTGGTACTAGGGACGGGATGGAATGGAGGTAGGGAGACCCAGTACTTC. Encoded protein: CASGLVLGTGWNGGRETQYF.